Presented here are 5 T cell receptor beta chains from one specimen sequenced in a study of cytomegalovirus exposure and HLA in healthy donors. The PCR used 60 Vbeta and 13 Jbeta primers. Measured with immunoSEQ multiplex PCR; TCRdb has only the in-frame clones, and not every one. Among 100,000 or so clones, about 69% were seen once, and the ten largest hold around 1.3%. Sequenced material: PBMCs. The receptors here all came from a middle-aged man in good health and CMV-seronegative.

Only a few counts were recorded for this clone. The V call is TRBV5-1, the J call TRBJ2-7; 8 nucleotides match TRBD1. Trimming cost V 2 bases and J 1 base; bases outside gene matches: 8. The germline V gene has CDR1 SGHRS and CDR2 YFSETQ. The CDR3 totals 16 residues. CDR3 residues: CASSLGTGRSSYEQYF. The CDR3 DNA reads TGCGCCAGCAGCTTAGGGACAGGCCGATCTTCCTACGAGCAGTACTTC.

The gene calls are TRBV5-8 and TRBJ1-1; tentatively, D is TRBD1 (6 bases). V shed 4 bases and J shed 6 bases, with 16 bases lying between them. This CDR3 has 14 amino acids. Germline values: CDR1 SGHTS, CDR2 YDEGEE. CDR3 bases: TGTGCCAGCAGCCCAAGAACAGGGAGGGCTGAAGCTTTCTTT. Translating it yields CASSPRTGRAEAFF.

This clone was counted only a few times. CDR3 amino acids: CASSGLEVVSGANVLTF. The CDR3 bases are TGTGCCAGCAGTGGCCTTGAGGTGGTCTCTGGGGCCAACGTCCTGACTTTC. The chain joins TRBV2 to TRBJ2-6; D is ambiguous. CDR1 SNHLY and CDR2 FYNNEI come from the germline V gene. The CDR3 extends over 17 amino acids. V lost 4 bases, J lost 0 bases, and 13 bases lay in between. Drawing the rest from reference TRBV2 and TRBJ2-6, the complete variable domain is EPEVTQTPSHQVTQMGQEVILRCVPISNHLYFYWYRQILGQKVEFLVSFYNNEISEKSEIFDDQFSVERPDGSNFTLKIRSTKLEDSAMYFCASSGLEVVSGANVLTFGAGSRLTVL.

J is TRBJ2-7 and V is TRBV4-1; 8 nucleotides line up with TRBD1. J lost 0 bases, V lost 1 base, and 5 bases had no gene match. The CDR3 length is 16 residues. CDR1 MGHRA and CDR2 YSYEKL come from the germline V gene. The CDR3 nucleotides read TGCGCCAGCAGCCAAGCCAGGACAGGGATCTCCTACGAGCAGTACTTC. This translates into CASSQARTGISYEQYF.

The CDR3 DNA follows: TGTGCCAGCAGCCATTGGGACAGAATTCTGACCCAGTACTTC. Protein sequence: CASSHWDRILTQYF. The rearrangement links TRBV5-4 to TRBJ2-5; 7 positions match TRBD1. Trimming cost V 4 bases and J 7 bases; bases outside gene matches: 10. Per the germline V gene, CDR1 is SGHNT and CDR2 is YYREEE (reference sequence). This CDR3 contains 14 residues.